This T cell receptor (beta chain) appears in the sequencing data of a study of CD8+CD57+ T cells in acquired aplastic anemia (dated by TCRdb to about 2018). Study-level background: DNA extracted from sorted CD4+ and CD8+ cells had a mean of around 3 ug, with a range of roughly 0.18 to 27.4 ug. CD8+CD57+ expansion was defined as frequency above the mean frequency observed in healthy subjects.

The patients picked for sequencing were ones in whom flow cytometry had shown an expansion of CD8+CD57+ cells. Every patient had severe acquired aplastic anemia, diagnosed using the International Study of Aplastic Anemia and Agranulocytosis and Camitta criteria. At the time blood was sampled, none of the patients had received any therapy. TCR repertoires of sorted CD4+ and CD8+ blood T cells from severe aplastic anemia patients and healthy subjects were deep-sequenced in the study. In the USA, patient enrollment took place under clinicaltrials.gov protocols 00001620, 01623167, 00001397, 00071045, 00081523 and 00961064. Ficoll-Paque density gradient centrifugation was used to isolate peripheral blood mononuclear cells. Before DNA extraction, CD4+ and CD8+ T cells were sorted by FACS or by magnetic beads. This clonotype was counted a few times. Its antigen is still unknown. Base qualities were left out, and no much larger clone turns up one base away.

Genomic DNA served as template for TCR beta VDJ combination and CDR3 sequence profiling. TCR repertoire sequencing was run on an Illumina HiSeq 2000. The authors processed their data as follows. Repertoire assessment relied on Simpson's diversity index, CDR3 size and DJ length profiles, and TRBV/TRBJ rearrangement plots. The immunodominant clone was defined as the most abundant DNA sequence in deep sequencing data. CDR3 amino acid sequences were screened for sharing across subjects and compared with published repertoires and the VDJdb database. Clones were called with MiXCR by TCRdb after fastp trimmed the public reads at Q25, and only in-frame beta chains were retained. For every CDR3 protein sequence, its rows merge into one entry that carries the most common genes and DNA. The V and J calls and clone size come from TCRdb's table, not from the authors' own analysis. For this sample the table gives 150,000 or so distinct CDR3 sequences, of which 40% to 50% were detected only once. The ten biggest clones cover about 2.8% of the sample.

CDR1 and CDR2 were assigned from the germline V gene as KGHDR and SFDVKD. From the cysteine through the phenylalanine, the CDR3 covers 13 amino acids. CDR3 DNA only is kept here, 39 bases in frame from base 1. Relative to germline, V is 3 bases shorter and J is 6 bases shorter, with 10 bases between their ends. What the work shows at the level of the full study, not this receptor alone: Although 25 to 30 CD8+ CDR3 sequences were shared by patients and controls, these sequences appeared highly expressed in patients and within the immunodominant clones of patients. No significant difference in CD8+ Simpson's diversity was found between patients and healthy controls (P=0.060).

The source of this sequence is a human donor with aplastic anemia. The chain uses TRBV24-1 and TRBJ1-1, with no confidently assigned D gene. Sequenced material: sorted CD4+, CD8+, or CD8+CD57+ T cells (not recorded which) from PBMCs. The DNA sequence is as follows: TGTGCCACCAGTGATGCGGCAGCGGCTGAAGCTTTCTTT. Its protein reads: CATSDAAAAEAFF.